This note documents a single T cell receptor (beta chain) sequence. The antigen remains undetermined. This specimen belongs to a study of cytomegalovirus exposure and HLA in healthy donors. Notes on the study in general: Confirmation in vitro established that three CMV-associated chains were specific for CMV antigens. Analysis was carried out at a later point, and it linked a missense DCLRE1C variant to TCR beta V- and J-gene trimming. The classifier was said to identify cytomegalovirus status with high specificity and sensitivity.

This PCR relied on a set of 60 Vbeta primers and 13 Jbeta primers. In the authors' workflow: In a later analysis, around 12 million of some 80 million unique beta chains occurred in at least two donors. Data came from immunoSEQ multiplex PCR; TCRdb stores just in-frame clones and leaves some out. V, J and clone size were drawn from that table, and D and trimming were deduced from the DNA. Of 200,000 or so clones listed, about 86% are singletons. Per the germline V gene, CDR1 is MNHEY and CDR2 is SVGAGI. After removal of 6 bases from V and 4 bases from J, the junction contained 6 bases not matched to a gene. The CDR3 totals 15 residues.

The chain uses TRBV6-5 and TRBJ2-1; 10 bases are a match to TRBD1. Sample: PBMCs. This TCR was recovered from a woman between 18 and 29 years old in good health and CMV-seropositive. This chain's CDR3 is CASRGDRGQYNEQFF. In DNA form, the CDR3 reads TGTGCCAGCAGGGGCGACAGGGGGCAGTACAATGAGCAGTTCTTC.